These 22 T cell receptor beta chains share one sample of origin, sequenced in a study of vaccination effects on CD4 cells after COVID-19. Cells that had been cultured for less than 13 days were the source of isolated CD4+ T cells. Measured with immunoSEQ multiplex PCR; TCRdb has only the in-frame clones, and not every one. The sample yields roughly 34,000 clones, about 70% seen once. What these receptors recognize is not known. Material: CD4+ T cells from PBMCs cultured without peptide, obtained before COVID-19 vaccination. The receptors shown here come from a human donor who received a COVID-19 vaccine.

CDR3 DNA: TGCGCCAGCAGCCTCCAGGGGGGCGCTGGAAACACCATATATTTT. Translated, it gives CASSLQGGAGNTIYF. The genes are TRBV5-1 and TRBJ1-3, with 7 bases matching TRBD1. The CDR3 covers 15 residues. J gave up 2 bases and V 4 bases, and 6 bases lay outside the gene matches. The germline V gene encodes CDR1 SGHRS and CDR2 YFSETQ.

The genes are TRBV6-2 or TRBV6-3 and TRBJ2-7; D remains ambiguous. V lost 0 bases and J lost 0, with 6 bases in between. Germline values: CDR1 MNHEY, CDR2 SVGEGT. This CDR3 is built from 14 residues. CDR3 bases: TGTGCCAGCAGTTACTCGCCCCTCTCCTACGAGCAGTACTTC. Protein: CASSYSPLSYEQYF.

This clone appeared a single time. This chain joins TRBV30 and TRBJ1-3; a possible D gene is TRBD1 (5 bases). Germline assignment: CDR1 GTSNPN and CDR2 SVGIG (reference sequence). This CDR3 spans 12 amino acids. V was cut by 4 bases and J by 4 bases, with 8 bases left in between. DNA for the CDR3: TGTGCCTGGACAGGGTCGGGAAACACCATATATTTT. Translated, it gives CAWTGSGNTIYF.

The chain is built from TRBV6-4 and TRBJ2-3; 14 positions agree with TRBD2. Looked up from germline, CDR1 is MRHNA and CDR2 is SNTAGT. Germline trimming cut 0 bases from V and 4 bases from J; bases unmatched to any gene: 0. The CDR3 sequence is 16 residues long. The CDR3, as DNA: TGTGCCAGCAGTGACTCGACTAGCGGGGGGGCAGATACGCAGTATTTT. This codes for CASSDSTSGGADTQYF.

This sequence joins TRBV5-6 and TRBJ1-6, with TRBD1 matching over 9 bases. Germline CDR1 reads SGHDT; CDR2 reads YYEEEE. Trimming removed 4 bases from V and 10 bases from J; junction bases left unmatched: 6. This CDR3 comprises 14 residues. In nucleotides, the CDR3 is TGTGCCAGCAGCAGCGGGACAGGGCCATCACCCCTCCACTTT. Its protein product is CASSSGTGPSPLHF.

The chain combines TRBV7-2 with TRBJ2-1; no clear D gene. The CDR3 has 14 amino acids. Trimming shortened V by 2 bases and J by 0 bases, and 5 bases separated the two germline ends. The germline V gene encodes CDR1 SGHTA and CDR2 FQGNSA. The CDR3 loop is CASSLPGSYNEQFF. In DNA, the CDR3 is TGTGCCAGCAGCTTACCGGGCTCCTACAATGAGCAGTTCTTC.

This rearrangement joins TRBV5-1 to TRBJ1-3, with TRBD1 as a possible D gene (5 bases). The CDR3 consists of 15 residues. Germline CDR1 SGHRS, CDR2 YFSETQ. V was clipped by 0 bases and J by 1 base, with 8 bases between them. The CDR3 bases are TGCGCCAGCAGCTTGGCCTGGGGGTCTGGAAACACCATATATTTT. Amino acids: CASSLAWGSGNTIYF.

The CDR3 loop reads CASSQTHRDREGEKLFF. The CDR3 DNA sequence: TGCGCCAGCAGCCAAACACACCGGGACAGGGAGGGTGAAAAACTGTTTTTT. The chain couples TRBV4-1 to TRBJ1-4, with TRBD1 matching over 9 bases. After removal of 2 bases from V and 7 bases from J, the junction contained 11 bases not matched to a gene. This CDR3 spans 17 amino acids. Per the germline V gene, CDR1 is MGHRA and CDR2 is YSYEKL.

The V and J genes are TRBV25-1 and TRBJ1-2; D is perhaps TRBD1 (6 bases). The CDR3 is made up of 15 amino acids. Between the trimmed V and J ends, which lost 8 bases and 4 bases, there was a span of 20 bases. Germline CDR1 MGHDK, CDR2 SYGVNS. The CDR3 reads CASSASGALGYGYTF. As DNA, the CDR3 is TGTGCCAGCTCTGCCTCGGGGGCGCTTGGCTATGGCTACACCTTC.

The chain is built from TRBV7-9 and TRBJ1-5, with 9 positions matching TRBD1. V lost 1 base, J lost 3 bases, and 10 bases stayed unmatched. Germline CDR1 SEHNR, CDR2 FQNEAQ (reference sequence). The CDR3 extends over 18 amino acids. CDR3 coding DNA: TGTGCCAGCAGCTTAGTGAAGAAAGGGACAGGGAACAATCAGCCCCAGCATTTT. This encodes CASSLVKKGTGNNQPQHF. Full variable domain (missing parts from reference TRBV7-9 and TRBJ1-5): DTGVSQNPRHKITKRGQNVTFRCDPISEHNRLYWYRQTLGQGPEFLTYFQNEAQLEKSRLLSDRFSAERPKGSFSTLEIQRTEQGDSAMYLCASSLVKKGTGNNQPQHFGDGTRLSIL.

This chain connects TRBV15 to TRBJ2-2; tentative D call: TRBD2 (7 bases). The germline V and J ends were trimmed by 6 bases and 6 bases, with 23 bases remaining between them. CDR3 size: 17 residues. The V gene's germline CDR1 is LNHNV and CDR2 YYDKDF (reference sequence). CDR3 bases: TGTGCCACCAGTGAGGCTTGGTCGGGGGGCATCGCCGGGGAGCTGTTTTTT. Translated, it gives CATSEAWSGGIAGELFF.

Concerning this clone: The identical CDR3 is also encoded by other nucleotide sequences in the sample. The gene calls are TRBV6-1 and TRBJ1-2; no reliable D call. The germline gives CDR1 MNHNS, CDR2 SASEGT. This CDR3 is 12 amino acids long. Trimming took 1 base from V and 7 from J, leaving 7 bases between them. Written as DNA, the CDR3 is TGTGCCAGCAGTGAAGGAGGAGTTGGCTACACCTTC. The encoded protein is CASSEGGVGYTF.

This sequence joins TRBV19 and TRBJ1-2, with D perhaps TRBD1 (6 bases). Trimming took off 7 bases at V and 8 bases at J, with 11 bases between the two ends. Germline V CDR1 and CDR2: LNHDA, SQIVND (reference sequence). The length of the CDR3 is 11 residues. The CDR3 coding sequence is TGTGCCAGTACCCCCCAGGGGGGCTACACCTTC. Translated: CASTPQGGYTF. Based on the CDR3 plus reference TRBV19 and TRBJ1-2, the full variable domain is DGGITQSPKYLFRKEGQNVTLSCEQNLNHDAMYWYRQDPGQGLRLIYYSQIVNDFQKGDIAEGYSVSREKKESFPLTVTSAQKNPTAFYLCASTPQGGYTFGSGTRLTVV.

This chain uses TRBV4-2 with TRBJ1-4; 8 bases fit TRBD1. The CDR3 length is 14 residues. Germline V gene sequence: CDR1 LGHNA, CDR2 YNFKEQ. J gave up 5 bases and V 5 bases, and 4 bases lay outside the gene matches. The CDR3 sequence is CASSNRDRNEKLFF. The CDR3 DNA reads as TGTGCCAGCAGCAACCGGGACAGGAATGAAAAACTGTTTTTT.

This clone appeared a few times. The chain links TRBV7-9 to TRBJ1-2, with a weak D call TRBD1 (6 bases). V lost 1 base and J 7 bases, leaving 13 bases between the germline ends. This CDR3 has 14 residues. The V gene's germline CDR1 is SEHNR and CDR2 FQNEAQ (reference sequence). Here the CDR3 reads CASSLEGGLGGYTF. CDR3 nucleotides: TGTGCCAGCAGCTTAGAAGGGGGGCTGGGTGGCTACACCTTC. Filled out from reference TRBV7-9 and TRBJ1-2, the complete variable domain reads DTGVSQNPRHKITKRGQNVTFRCDPISEHNRLYWYRQTLGQGPEFLTYFQNEAQLEKSRLLSDRFSAERPKGSFSTLEIQRTEQGDSAMYLCASSLEGGLGGYTFGSGTRLTVV.

The genes are TRBV18 and TRBJ1-4, with 11 bases that match TRBD1. The CDR3 is made up of 21 amino acids. The germline CDR1 and CDR2 sequences are KGHSH and LQKENI. Unmatched junction bases numbered 15, after V lost 3 bases and J lost 0 bases. CDR3: CASSPFLSGQGALATNEKLFF. The CDR3 region has the DNA TGTGCCAGCTCACCGTTCCTGAGTGGACAGGGGGCGCTTGCAACTAATGAAAAACTGTTTTTT.

The chain carries TRBV6-1 and TRBJ2-2; weak D call: TRBD2 (7 bases). Germline-derived CDR1 and CDR2 are MNHNS and SASEGT. The CDR3 has 16 residues. With 0 bases removed from V and 6 bases from J, the gap between germline ends came to 14 bases. DNA for the CDR3: TGTGCCAGCAGTGAAGCGCTTGGGGGGGCCGCCGGGGAGCTGTTTTTT. This gives the protein CASSEALGGAAGELFF.

The CDR3 bases are TGTGCCAGCAGCCAAGATTGGGGGTATCGTAATTCACCCCTCCACTTT. Amino acid sequence: CASSQDWGYRNSPLHF. V usage is TRBV3-1 (or the pseudogene TRBV3-2) and J usage is TRBJ1-6, with a possible D match to TRBD1 (5 bases). There are 16 residues in the CDR3. V dropped 0 bases and J dropped 6 bases, with 12 bases sitting between them. Germline CDR1 reads LGHDT; CDR2 reads YNNKEL (reference sequence).

This chain links TRBV5-1 with TRBJ1-3, with TRBD1 matching 10 bases. CDR3 length: 14 amino acids. V lost 0 bases, J lost 8 bases, and 2 bases stayed unmatched. Germline V gene lookup returns CDR1 SGHRS and CDR2 YFSETQ. The DNA for the CDR3 is TGCGCCAGCAGCTTGGGACAGGGGGCTGACACCATATATTTT. It specifies CASSLGQGADTIYF.

The chain uses TRBV5-6 and TRBJ2-3; D call uncertain. This CDR3 is 12 amino acids long. Germline CDR1 SGHDT, CDR2 YYEEEE. Trimming removed 4 bases from V and 5 bases from J, with 8 bases in between. In DNA form, the CDR3 reads TGTGCCAGCAGCCCGGTGGGAGATACGCAGTATTTT. Its protein is CASSPVGDTQYF.

A few counts support this clone. The rearrangement joins TRBV5-1 to TRBJ1-1, with TRBD1 matching 7 bases. V lost 2 bases to trimming and J lost 5 bases; unmatched junction nucleotides: 3. Germline V gene sequence: CDR1 SGHRS, CDR2 YFSETQ. The CDR3 is 13 amino acids. The DNA of the CDR3 is TGCGCCAGCAGCTTCGAGGGGGCGACTGAAGCTTTCTTT. Its translation is CASSFEGATEAFF.

This chain joins TRBV12-3 or TRBV12-4 and TRBJ1-2; 8 nucleotides match TRBD1. The CDR3 covers 13 residues. The trim removed 3 bases at V and 7 bases at J, leaving 4 bases unmatched. The CDR3 is CASSFGQGRGYTF. The CDR3 DNA sequence: TGTGCCAGCAGTTTCGGACAGGGACGTGGCTACACCTTC.